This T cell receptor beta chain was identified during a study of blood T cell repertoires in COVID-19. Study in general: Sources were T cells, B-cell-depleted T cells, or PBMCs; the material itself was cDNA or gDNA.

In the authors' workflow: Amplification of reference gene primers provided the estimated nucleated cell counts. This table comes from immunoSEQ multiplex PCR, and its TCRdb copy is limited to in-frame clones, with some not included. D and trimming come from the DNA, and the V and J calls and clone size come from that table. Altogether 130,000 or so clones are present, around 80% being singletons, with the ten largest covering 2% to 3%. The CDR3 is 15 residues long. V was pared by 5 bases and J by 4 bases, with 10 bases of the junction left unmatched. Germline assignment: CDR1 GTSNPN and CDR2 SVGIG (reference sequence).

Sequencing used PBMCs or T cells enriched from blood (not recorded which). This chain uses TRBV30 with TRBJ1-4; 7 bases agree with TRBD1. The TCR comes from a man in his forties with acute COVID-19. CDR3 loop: CAWARRQGYNEKLFF. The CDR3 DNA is TGTGCCTGGGCCCGTCGACAGGGATATAATGAAAAACTGTTTTTT.